The T cell receptor (beta chain) under discussion was sequenced for a study of CD8 T cells in Susac syndrome (dated by TCRdb to about 2019). Background for the entire study: The study used repertoire sequencing to test whether antigen drove CD8+ T cell activation and differentiation in Susac syndrome. The clonality of the CD8+ T cell repertoire was compared across about a dozen healthy donors, around 14 Susac syndrome patients and under 18 multiple sclerosis patients.

V is trimmed back by 2 bases and J by 6 bases, and the junction contains 3 bases that no gene match accounts for. Including cysteine and phenylalanine, the CDR3 has 15 amino acids. The kept DNA is CDR3 alone, 45 bases in frame from the first base. From a lookup of the germline V gene (reference sequence), CDR1 and CDR2 are MNHEY and SMNVEV. Overall results and qualifications from the work: The number of individuals in the TCR sequencing and HLA analysis was recognized as being relatively small.

RNA was extracted using the RNeasy kit, and about 0.45 to 1 ug of the RNA was reverse transcribed with random hexamers. TCR beta CDR3 regions were amplified with the immunoSEQ multiplex PCR assay covering 54 Vbeta and 13 Jbeta segments. Bias from PCR amplification was corrected by using a synthetic template baseline for primer optimization and for computational correction. In the original analysis: Reads were assigned to V, D and J genes according to IMGT and analyzed in immunoSEQ Analyzer, with only productive sequences retained. Clonality was calculated as one minus the Shannon entropy normalized by log2 of the number of productive unique sequences. For each patient and control, public and private clones were evaluated within the 100 most prevalent clones. A clone was defined as Susac-specific if it was absent from the healthy and MS cohorts, from some 980 published viral clones and from other ImmuneACCESS disease sequences. The public reads were reanalyzed by TCRdb: fastp trimming at Q25, MiXCR alignment, in-frame beta chains only. Records with the same CDR3 protein are collapsed into one entry carrying the most frequent genes and DNA. The authors' filters were not applied to this entry. This sample lists some 76,000 distinct CDR3 sequences; about 91% were detected once. The top ten clones comprise just over 0.5% of the sample.

High-throughput TCR beta sequencing profiled peripheral blood CD8+ and CD4+ T cells from healthy donors, Susac syndrome patients and multiple sclerosis patients. The multiple sclerosis controls were treatment-naive patients who had stable or active relapsing-remitting disease and met the revised McDonald criteria. Bulk CD8+ and CD4+ T cells were purified magnetically by negative isolation, whereas CD8+ TEMRA cells were enriched by FACS. Blood was drawn into EDTA tubes, processed within 24 hours, and PBMCs were isolated by density gradient centrifugation. PBMCs intended for TCR sequencing were cryopreserved in liquid nitrogen and thawed later in a water bath at 37 degrees C. A purity of at least 90% was achieved for sorted or isolated CD4+, CD8+ and CD8+ TEMRA cells. Turning to this clonotype: Its antigen remains unidentified. Within one base of it there is no much larger clone, and no base qualities were kept.

The TCR comes from a human donor with multiple sclerosis. The chain couples TRBV27 to TRBJ2-1, and 11 junction bases match TRBD1. The sequenced material came from CD8+ T cells from PBMCs. Here the CDR3 is given as CASSLRTGGFNEQFF. In nucleotide form, the sequence is TGTGCCAGCAGTTTAAGGACAGGGGGCTTCAATGAGCAGTTCTTC.